One and the same sample provided the 18 T cell receptor beta chains below, sequenced in a study of cytomegalovirus exposure and HLA in healthy donors. Amplification used 60 Vbeta primers and 13 Jbeta primers. Produced via immunoSEQ multiplex PCR; TCRdb's table is partial and in-frame only. Among 150,000 to 200,000 clones listed, around 72% were seen once. Source material: PBMCs. Source of these receptors: a man between 40 and 49 years old in good health and CMV-seropositive.

This chain connects TRBV29-1 to TRBJ2-5; TRBD2 is a possible D gene (6 bases). The germline V gene encodes CDR1 SQVTM and CDR2 ANQGSEA. The V and J ends lost 3 bases and 4 bases respectively, with 6 bases between them. This CDR3 is 11 amino acids long. The DNA of the CDR3 is TGCAGCGTTGACGGGGGAGAGACCCAGTACTTC. It specifies CSVDGGETQYF.

The chain couples TRBV7-3 to TRBJ2-1; 7 positions agree with TRBD1. J gave up 6 bases and V 4 bases, and 6 bases lay outside the gene matches. Germline V gene lookup returns CDR1 SGHTA and CDR2 FQGTGA. The CDR3 sequence is 14 residues long. The chain's CDR3 is CASSSGQQINEQFF. The CDR3 coding sequence is TGTGCCAGCAGCTCGGGACAGCAGATCAATGAGCAGTTCTTC.

The chain uses TRBV6-5 and TRBJ1-5, with TRBD1 matching over 7 bases. Germline values: CDR1 MNHEY, CDR2 SVGAGI. CDR3 length: 14 amino acids. The J segment lost 4 bases and the V segment lost 6 bases, leaving 6 bases of the junction unmatched. In DNA form, the CDR3 reads TGTGCCAGCAGCCCGGGACAGCTAAATCAGCCCCAGCATTTT. It specifies CASSPGQLNQPQHF.

The chain joins TRBV11-3 to TRBJ2-2, with 8 nucleotides matching TRBD1. Per the germline V gene, CDR1 is SGHNT and CDR2 is YENEEA. The CDR3 covers 18 residues. Trimming at V came to 5 bases and at J to 0 bases, leaving 11 bases not matched to a gene. The CDR3 reads CASSGPGRGPTNTGELFF. The CDR3 DNA sequence: TGTGCCAGCAGCGGACCGGGCAGGGGGCCGACGAACACCGGGGAGCTGTTTTTT.

This chain uses TRBV7-6 with TRBJ1-3; D is perhaps TRBD1 (6 bases). Germline lookup yields CDR1 SGHVS and CDR2 FNYEAQ. V was clipped by 2 bases and J by 6 bases, with 11 bases between them. The CDR3 runs 14 residues. CDR3 protein: CASSLQTGLNTIYF. The CDR3 DNA is TGTGCCAGCAGCTTACAAACAGGGTTAAACACCATATATTTT.

CDR3 DNA: TGTGCCAGCAGTTTCCTACAGGGAACGGCTTTCTTT. Translation gives CASSFLQGTAFF. The chain is built from TRBV7-9 and TRBJ1-1; weak D call: TRBD1 (6 bases). Germline V gene data show CDR1 as SEHNR and CDR2 as FQNEAQ (reference sequence). This CDR3 comprises 12 residues. Trimming cost V 6 bases and J 11 bases, with 16 bases left between them.

This clone was seen a handful of times. V gene TRBV19 combines with J gene TRBJ2-3; TRBD2 agrees at 11 bases. The ends lost 4 bases at V and 0 bases at J; junction bases unmatched: 9. The germline V gene encodes CDR1 LNHDA and CDR2 SQIVND (reference sequence). The CDR3 runs 18 residues. The CDR3 bases are TGTGCCAGTAGTACACTAGCGGGGGCGCACCTTAGCACAGATACGCAGTATTTT. This translates into CASSTLAGAHLSTDTQYF.

The rearrangement joins TRBV7-9 to TRBJ1-1, with a possible D match to TRBD1 (6 bases). V was trimmed by 4 bases and J by 0 bases, leaving 15 bases between them. In germline, CDR1 is SEHNR, CDR2 FQNEAQ (reference sequence). The CDR3 covers 16 residues. CDR3 region: CASSSRGGGVNTEAFF. CDR3 nucleotides: TGTGCCAGCAGCTCAAGGGGGGGTGGAGTGAACACTGAAGCTTTCTTT.

This rearrangement joins TRBV6-1 to TRBJ2-7; a weak D match, TRBD2 (5 bases). V was trimmed by 6 bases and J by 0 bases, leaving 9 bases between them. This CDR3 comprises 13 residues. Germline V gives CDR1 MNHNS, CDR2 SASEGT. The CDR3 is CASRGRGSYEQYF. CDR3 coding DNA: TGTGCCAGCAGAGGACGGGGCTCCTACGAGCAGTACTTC.

This chain joins TRBV5-6 and TRBJ2-7; maybe TRBD1 (5 bases). The CDR3 extends over 15 amino acids. V was clipped by 0 bases and J by 2 bases, with 12 bases between them. Germline loops: CDR1 SGHDT, CDR2 YYEEEE. The CDR3 loop is CASSLATGYPYEQYF. For the CDR3, the DNA is TGTGCCAGCAGCTTGGCCACAGGTTACCCCTACGAGCAGTACTTC.

This rearrangement joins TRBV6-1 to TRBJ1-6, with 8 bases lining up with TRBD1. Germline V gene sequence: CDR1 MNHNS, CDR2 SASEGT. The CDR3 is made up of 14 amino acids. The junction had 4 bases not matched to a gene; V was cut back by 5 bases and J by 7 bases. CDR3 nucleotides: TGTGCCAGCAGTCCGCGGGACAGGAATTCACCCCTCCACTTT. Translating gives CASSPRDRNSPLHF.

This chain uses TRBV6-4 with TRBJ2-7, with TRBD2 matching 8 bases. CDR1 and CDR2 from the germline V gene are MRHNA and SNTAGT. Trimming removed 6 bases from V and 0 bases from J; junction bases left unmatched: 7. This CDR3 has 15 residues. The DNA of the CDR3 is TGTGCCAGCAGAGCGACTAGCGACCTCTCCTACGAGCAGTACTTC. Translation gives CASRATSDLSYEQYF.

The table lists this clone with a few counts. The J gene is TRBJ2-5, the V gene TRBV6-1; 7 nucleotides agree with TRBD1. The end of the DNA aligns better with TRBJ2-7, so the J call may be wrong. The CDR3 has 14 amino acids. CDR1 and CDR2 from the germline V gene are MNHNS and SASEGT. The CDR3 sequence: CASSKGQPTYEQYF. The CDR3, as DNA: TGTGCCAGCAGTAAGGGACAGCCAACCTACGAGCAGTACTTC.

The V call is TRBV6-6, the J call TRBJ2-7; 9 bases are a match to TRBD1. This CDR3 has 12 residues. Unmatched junction bases numbered 3, after V lost 5 bases and J lost 7 bases. Germline assignment: CDR1 MNHNY and CDR2 SVGAGI (reference sequence). The CDR3 DNA reads TGTGCCAGCAGTACAGGGGGCGGAGAGCAGTACTTC. Encoded protein: CASSTGGGEQYF.

This clone was found a few times. The chain carries TRBV7-9 and TRBJ1-1, with D possibly TRBD1 on 6 matching bases. Germline loops: CDR1 SEHNR, CDR2 FQNEAQ (reference sequence). V gave up 5 bases and J gave up 5 bases, with 12 bases separating them. The CDR3 extends over 13 amino acids. For the CDR3, the DNA is TGTGCCAGCAGCCCCGGACAGTCAACTGAAGCTTTCTTT. Translation gives CASSPGQSTEAFF.

V is TRBV4-3 and J is TRBJ1-6, with D possibly TRBD1 on 6 matching bases. V lost 3 bases and J 7 bases, leaving 16 bases between the germline ends. The CDR3 is made up of 16 amino acids. Germline CDR1 and CDR2: LGHNA and YSLEER. The CDR3: CASSQHGGTPNSPLHF. In nucleotides, the CDR3 is TGCGCCAGCAGCCAGCATGGTGGGACACCGAATTCACCCCTCCACTTT.

The V gene is TRBV19, the J gene TRBJ1-2; D might be TRBD1 (5 bases). CDR3 length: 16 amino acids. CDR1 is LNHDA and CDR2 is SQIVND in the germline V gene (reference sequence). V lost 4 bases and J lost 2, with 17 bases in between. DNA for the CDR3: TGTGCCAGTAGTAGAAGTCGGGGGGGTGCGAACTATGGCTACACCTTC. It codes for CASSRSRGGANYGYTF.

V and J are TRBV4-3 and TRBJ2-7, with 9 nucleotides matching TRBD1. After removal of 1 base from V and 3 bases from J, the junction contained 1 base not matched to a gene. Germline loops: CDR1 LGHNA, CDR2 YSLEER. CDR3 length: 14 amino acids. This chain's CDR3 is CASSQGTGVYEQYF. CDR3 in DNA: TGCGCCAGCAGCCAAGGGACAGGGGTCTACGAGCAGTACTTC.